This T cell receptor (beta chain) comes out of a study of T-cell memory formation after mild COVID-19. TCRdb reprocessed the 5' RACE reads with MiXCR, giving one entry per CDR3 protein. The table lists 150,000 to 200,000 distinct CDR3 sequences, around a fifth of them singletons. CDR1 and CDR2 (germline): SGHNT, YYREEE (reference sequence). V was trimmed by 5 bases and J by 5 bases, leaving 14 bases between them. CDR3 length: 13 residues. This clonotype was detected a few times. The material sequenced was PBMCs or a T cell subset sorted from them (not recorded which). J is TRBJ2-7 and V is TRBV5-4; weak D call: TRBD1 (5 bases). This TCR came from an adult woman who had mild COVID-19 (a few samples of this study predate the infection). Cell type and time point are not known. CDR3 loop: CASSPTDSHEQYF. The CDR3, as DNA: TGTGCCAGCAGTCCCACTGACAGCCACGAGCAGTACTTC.